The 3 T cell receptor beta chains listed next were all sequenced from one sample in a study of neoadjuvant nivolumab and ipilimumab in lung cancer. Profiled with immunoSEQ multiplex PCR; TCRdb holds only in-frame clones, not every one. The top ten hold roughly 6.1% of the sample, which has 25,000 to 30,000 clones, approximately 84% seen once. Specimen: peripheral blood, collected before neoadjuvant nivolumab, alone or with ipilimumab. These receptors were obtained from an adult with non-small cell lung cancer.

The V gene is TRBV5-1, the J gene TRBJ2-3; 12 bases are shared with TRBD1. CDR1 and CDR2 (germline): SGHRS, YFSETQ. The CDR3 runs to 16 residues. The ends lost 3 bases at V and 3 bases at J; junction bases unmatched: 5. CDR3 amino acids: CASSWGGQGATDTQYF. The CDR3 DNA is TGCGCCAGCAGCTGGGGGGGACAGGGGGCAACAGATACGCAGTATTTT.

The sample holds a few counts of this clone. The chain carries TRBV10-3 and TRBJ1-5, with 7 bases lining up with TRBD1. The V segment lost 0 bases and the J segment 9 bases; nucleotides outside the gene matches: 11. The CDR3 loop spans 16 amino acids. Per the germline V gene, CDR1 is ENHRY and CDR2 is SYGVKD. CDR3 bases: TGTGCCATCAGTGAGTCTATGGGACAGTTCCTTCGGCCCCAGCATTTT. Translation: CAISESMGQFLRPQHF.

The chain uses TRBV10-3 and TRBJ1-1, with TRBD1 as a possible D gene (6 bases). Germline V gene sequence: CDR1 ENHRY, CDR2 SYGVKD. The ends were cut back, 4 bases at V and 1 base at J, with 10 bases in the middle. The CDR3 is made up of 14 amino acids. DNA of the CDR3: TGTGCCATCAGTGCCGGACAGAGGAACACTGAAGCTTTCTTT. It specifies CAISAGQRNTEAFF.